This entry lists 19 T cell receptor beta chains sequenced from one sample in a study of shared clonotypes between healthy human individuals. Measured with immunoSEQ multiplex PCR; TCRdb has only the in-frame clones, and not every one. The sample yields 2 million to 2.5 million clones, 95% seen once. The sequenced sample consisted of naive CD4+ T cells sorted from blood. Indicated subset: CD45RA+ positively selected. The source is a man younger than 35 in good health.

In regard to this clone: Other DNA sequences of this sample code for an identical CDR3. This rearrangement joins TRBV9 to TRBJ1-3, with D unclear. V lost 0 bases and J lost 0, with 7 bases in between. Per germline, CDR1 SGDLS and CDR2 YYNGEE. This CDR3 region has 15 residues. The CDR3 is CASSVEGISGNTIYF. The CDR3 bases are TGTGCCAGCAGCGTAGAAGGCATCTCTGGAAACACCATATATTTT.

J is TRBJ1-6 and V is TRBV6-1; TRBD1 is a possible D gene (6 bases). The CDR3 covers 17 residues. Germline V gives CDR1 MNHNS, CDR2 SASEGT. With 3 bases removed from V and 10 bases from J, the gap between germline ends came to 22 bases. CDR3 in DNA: TGTGCCAGCAGTGATAGCCAGGGGATTGGGTCGCACTCACCCCTCCACTTT. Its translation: CASSDSQGIGSHSPLHF.

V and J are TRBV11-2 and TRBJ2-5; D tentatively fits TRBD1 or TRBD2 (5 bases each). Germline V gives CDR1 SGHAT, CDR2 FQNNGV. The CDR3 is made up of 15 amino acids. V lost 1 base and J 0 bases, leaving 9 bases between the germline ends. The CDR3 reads CASSLGLGDQETQYF. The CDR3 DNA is TGTGCCAGCAGCTTAGGTCTGGGGGACCAAGAGACCCAGTACTTC.

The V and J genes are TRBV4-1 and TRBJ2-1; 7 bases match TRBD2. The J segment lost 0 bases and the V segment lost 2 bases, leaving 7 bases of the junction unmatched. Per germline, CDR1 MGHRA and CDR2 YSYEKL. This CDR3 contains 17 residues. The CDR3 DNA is TGCGCCAGCAGCCAAAGTCCCACTAGCGACTCCTACAATGAGCAGTTCTTC. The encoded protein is CASSQSPTSDSYNEQFF.

The CDR3 nucleotides are TGCGCCAGCAGCTGGACCGGGACAGGGAACACCGGGGAGCTGTTTTTT. It encodes CASSWTGTGNTGELFF. This chain links TRBV5-1 with TRBJ2-2; 8 positions match TRBD1. Germline-derived CDR1 and CDR2 are SGHRS and YFSETQ. With 3 bases clipped from V and 1 base from J, the junction kept 5 bases outside the gene matches. The CDR3 is 16 residues long.

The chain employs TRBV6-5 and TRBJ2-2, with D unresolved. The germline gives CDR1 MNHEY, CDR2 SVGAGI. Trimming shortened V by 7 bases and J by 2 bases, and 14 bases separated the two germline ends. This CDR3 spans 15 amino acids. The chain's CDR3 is CASKLRALNTGELFF. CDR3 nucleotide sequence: TGTGCCAGCAAGTTAAGAGCTTTAAACACCGGGGAGCTGTTTTTT.

The CDR3 sequence: CASSEGGFSGNTIYF. The CDR3 DNA reads TGTGCCAGCAGTGAAGGTGGATTCTCTGGAAACACCATATATTTT. This chain uses TRBV2 with TRBJ1-3; unclear D gene. Germline V lookup: CDR1 SNHLY, CDR2 FYNNEI. This CDR3 region has 15 residues. V was cut by 1 base and J by 0 bases, with 7 bases left in between.

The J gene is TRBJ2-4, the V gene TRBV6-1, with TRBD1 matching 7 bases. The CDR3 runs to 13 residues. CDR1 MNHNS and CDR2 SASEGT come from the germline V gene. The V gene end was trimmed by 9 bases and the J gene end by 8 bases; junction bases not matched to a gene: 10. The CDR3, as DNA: TGTGCCAGTAGCCCAGGGGGTGGATACATTCAGTACTTC. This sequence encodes CASSPGGGYIQYF.

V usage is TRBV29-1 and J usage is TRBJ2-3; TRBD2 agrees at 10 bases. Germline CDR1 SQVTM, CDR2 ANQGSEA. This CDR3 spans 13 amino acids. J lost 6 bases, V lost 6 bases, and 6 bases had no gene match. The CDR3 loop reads CSVLAGVPDTQYF. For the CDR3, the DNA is TGCAGCGTCCTAGCGGGGGTACCTGATACGCAGTATTTT.

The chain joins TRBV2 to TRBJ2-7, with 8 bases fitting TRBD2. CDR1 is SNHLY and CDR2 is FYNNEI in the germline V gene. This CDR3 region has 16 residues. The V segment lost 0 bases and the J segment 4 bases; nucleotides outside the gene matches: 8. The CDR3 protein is CASSEASSGIVYEQYF. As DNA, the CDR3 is TGTGCCAGCAGTGAAGCGAGTAGCGGGATCGTTTACGAGCAGTACTTC.

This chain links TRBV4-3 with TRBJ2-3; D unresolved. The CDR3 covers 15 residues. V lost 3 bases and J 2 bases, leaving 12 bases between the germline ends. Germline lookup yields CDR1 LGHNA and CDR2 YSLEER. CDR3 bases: TGCGCCAGCAGCCATACGTGGGCTACCACAGATACGCAGTATTTT. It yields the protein CASSHTWATTDTQYF.

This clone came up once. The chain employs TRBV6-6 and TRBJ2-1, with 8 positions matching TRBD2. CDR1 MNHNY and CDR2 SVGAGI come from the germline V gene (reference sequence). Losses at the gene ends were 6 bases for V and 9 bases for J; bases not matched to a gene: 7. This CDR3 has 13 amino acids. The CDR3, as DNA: TGTGCCAGCAGCCAACGGGGGGGGGCTGAGCAGTTCTTC. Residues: CASSQRGGAEQFF.

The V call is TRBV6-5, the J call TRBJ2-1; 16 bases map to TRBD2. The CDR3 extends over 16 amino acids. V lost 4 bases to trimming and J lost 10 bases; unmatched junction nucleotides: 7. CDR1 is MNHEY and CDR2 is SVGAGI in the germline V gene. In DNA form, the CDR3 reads TGTGCCAGCAGTTTGGGGACTAGCGGGGGGGCCCTGGAGCAGTTCTTC. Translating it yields CASSLGTSGGALEQFF.

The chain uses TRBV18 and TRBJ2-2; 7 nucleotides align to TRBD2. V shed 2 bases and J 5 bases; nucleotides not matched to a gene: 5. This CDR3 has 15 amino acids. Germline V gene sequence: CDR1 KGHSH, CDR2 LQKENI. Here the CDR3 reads CASSPTTGGTGELFF. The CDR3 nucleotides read TGTGCCAGCTCACCAACCACCGGGGGGACCGGGGAGCTGTTTTTT.

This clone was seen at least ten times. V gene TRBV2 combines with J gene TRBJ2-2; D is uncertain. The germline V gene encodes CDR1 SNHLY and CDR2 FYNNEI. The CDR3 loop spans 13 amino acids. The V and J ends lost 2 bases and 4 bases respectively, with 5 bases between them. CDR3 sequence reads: CASSEFSTGELFF. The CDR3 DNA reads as TGTGCCAGCAGTGAATTTAGCACCGGGGAGCTGTTTTTT.

The CDR3 spells CASSQGGAAPYEQYF. The CDR3 DNA sequence: TGCGCCAGCAGCCAAGGGGGCGCAGCCCCCTACGAGCAGTACTTC. The V and J genes are TRBV4-1 and TRBJ2-7, with D possibly matching TRBD1 (5 bases). The germline V gene has CDR1 MGHRA and CDR2 YSYEKL. The V gene lost 1 base and the J gene lost 2 bases, with 12 bases spanning the gap. CDR3 size: 15 residues.

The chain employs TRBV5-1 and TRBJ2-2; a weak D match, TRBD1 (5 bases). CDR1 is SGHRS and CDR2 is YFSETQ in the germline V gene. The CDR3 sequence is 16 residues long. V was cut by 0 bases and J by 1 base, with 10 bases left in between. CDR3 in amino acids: CASSLAIQGNTGELFF. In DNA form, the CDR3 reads TGCGCCAGCAGCTTGGCAATCCAGGGGAACACCGGGGAGCTGTTTTTT.

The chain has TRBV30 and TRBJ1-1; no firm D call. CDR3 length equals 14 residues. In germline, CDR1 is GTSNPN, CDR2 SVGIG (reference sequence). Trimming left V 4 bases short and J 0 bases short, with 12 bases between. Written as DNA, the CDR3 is TGTGCCTGGACTCTAATGGGCTTGAACACTGAAGCTTTCTTT. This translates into CAWTLMGLNTEAFF.

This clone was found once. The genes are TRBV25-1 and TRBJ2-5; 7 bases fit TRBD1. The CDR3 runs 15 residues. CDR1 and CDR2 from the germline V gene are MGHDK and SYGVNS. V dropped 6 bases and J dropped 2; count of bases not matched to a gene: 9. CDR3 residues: CASSPMGDSQETQYF. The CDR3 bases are TGTGCCAGCAGCCCAATGGGGGACAGTCAAGAGACCCAGTACTTC.